Here is one T cell receptor (beta chain) with its context. These data belong to a study of blood T cell repertoires in COVID-19. Method: immunoSEQ multiplex PCR; TCRdb's copy keeps in-frame clones and lacks some. The table has some 330,000 clones, roughly 89% seen once. CDR3 size: 15 residues. From germline, CDR1 is SGHTA and CDR2 FQGNSA. V was pared by 5 bases and J by 10 bases, with 9 bases of the junction left unmatched. The sequenced material came from peripheral blood. This sequence originates from a woman aged 25 to 45 with COVID-19, enrolled during active disease. The chain joins TRBV7-2 to TRBJ2-1, with TRBD2 matching over 12 bases. CDR3 sequence reads: CASSPLAGGSREQFF. The CDR3 nucleotides read TGTGCCAGCAGCCCACTAGCGGGGGGATCTCGAGAGCAGTTCTTC. Complete variable domain (other parts from reference TRBV7-2 and TRBJ2-1): GAGVSQSPSNKVTEKGKDVELRCDPISGHTALYWYRQSLGQGLEFLIYFQGNSAPDKSGLPSDRFSAERTGGSVSTLTIQRTQQEDSAVYLCASSPLAGGSREQFFGPGTRLTVL.